The TCR beta chain under discussion was sequenced for a study of T cell responses to AZD1222 COVID-19 vaccine. The CDR3 has 16 residues. Per the germline V gene, CDR1 is SGHAT and CDR2 is FQNNGV. Trimming removed 5 bases at V and 7 bases at J, with 20 bases between. Overall study results and limits: It should be noted that donors were predominantly white British and more often female, and clonal diversity was possibly underestimated. Within unmutated variant regions lay the reported targets of nearly half of spike-specific TCRs. Across the whole spike, CD4 TCRs peaked at regions 160-218 and 743-854. Two doses of AZD1222 preceded a rise in Spike-specific TCR breadth and depth.

For this clone: Its antigen is still unknown.

Libraries were prepared by immunoSEQ multiplex PCR; TCRdb keeps only in-frame clonotypes and omits some of them. The table has tens of thousands of clones, about 92% seen once. This sequence originates from an adult in good health. This sequence joins TRBV11-2 and TRBJ1-4; D is unclear. The source material was peripheral blood, sampled on day 0 of AZD1222 vaccination. CDR3 sequence reads: CASSHPSRGLGEKLFF. Here the CDR3 DNA reads TGTGCCAGCAGCCACCCCTCGCGGGGTTTAGGTGAAAAACTGTTTTTT.